Below, one T cell receptor (beta chain) is given with its context. Antigen unknown. This sample is part of a study of cytomegalovirus exposure and HLA in healthy donors. V trimming: 0 bases; J trimming: 7 bases; junction bases outside the gene matches: 5. Germline CDR1 reads SGDLS; CDR2 reads YYNGEE. This CDR3 has 15 amino acids. The PCR employed 60 Vbeta primers together with 13 Jbeta primers. TCRdb's table, derived via immunoSEQ multiplex PCR, lists solely in-frame clones and lacks some. Of 130,000 or so clones listed, just under 75% are singletons. Notes on the study in general: Highly shared sequence variants in one cluster were likely a sequencing artifact. At a 0.05 false discovery rate, a later analysis found around 15,000 TCR beta sequences to be associated with HLA alleles.

The source is a man aged 35-49 years in good health and CMV-seropositive. Sequences were obtained from PBMCs. The genes are TRBV9 and TRBJ2-2; 8 bases fit TRBD1. Here the CDR3 reads CASSVGRQGHGELFF. For the CDR3, the DNA is TGTGCCAGCAGCGTAGGTAGACAGGGGCACGGGGAGCTGTTTTTT.